These 24 T cell receptor beta chains originate from one sample sequenced in a study of T cell changes during pregnancy in multiple sclerosis. TCRdb's table, derived via immunoSEQ multiplex PCR, lists solely in-frame clones and lacks some. The table includes about 73,000 clones, roughly 90% detected once. Sequenced here: peripheral blood, sampled after pregnancy. These receptors all stem from a female donor in good health, enrolled as a control in a pregnancy study.

This clone appeared once. The chain links TRBV11-3 to TRBJ1-1; TRBD1 is a possible D gene (6 bases). Germline CDR1 is SGHNT and CDR2 is YENEEA. Trimming stripped 6 bases from V and 5 bases from J, with 25 bases between. The CDR3 spans 17 residues. The CDR3 DNA follows: TGTGCCAGCAGTCAACCCACCGGGGGGCGTAAGAAAACTGAAGCTTTCTTT. Its protein is CASSQPTGGRKKTEAFF.

This chain connects TRBV5-1 to TRBJ2-1; 11 bases match TRBD1. With V trimmed by 4 bases and J by 8 bases, 5 bases remained unmatched. Germline CDR1 is SGHRS and CDR2 is YFSETQ. The CDR3 contains 14 residues. Written as DNA, the CDR3 is TGCGCCAGCAGCCCCGGACAGGGGGCCTATGAGCAGTTCTTC. Its translation is CASSPGQGAYEQFF. Complete variable domain (other parts from reference TRBV5-1 and TRBJ2-1): KAGVTQTPRYLIKTRGQQVTLSCSPISGHRSVSWYQQTPGQGLQFLFEYFSETQRNKGNFPGRFSGRQFSNSRSEMNVSTLELGDSALYLCASSPGQGAYEQFFGPGTRLTVL.

CDR3 in amino acids: CASSTEDRPYEQYF. The CDR3 DNA reads as TGTGCCAGCAGCACAGAGGACAGGCCCTACGAGCAGTACTTC. This sequence joins TRBV5-4 and TRBJ2-7; 7 bases agree with TRBD1. Germline assignment: CDR1 SGHNT and CDR2 YYREEE (reference sequence). V lost 4 bases and J lost 2; bases outside the gene matches: 6. The CDR3 extends over 14 amino acids.

The rearrangement uses TRBV12-5 and TRBJ2-6; TRBD1 might be the D (6 bases). The CDR3 runs to 16 residues. The ends were cut back, 6 bases at V and 2 bases at J, with 14 bases in the middle. Germline V gene data show CDR1 as LGHNT and CDR2 as FRNRAP. CDR3 coding DNA: TGTGCTAGTGGCCCACTAACAGGGCCTGGGGCCAACGTCCTGACTTTC. Its translation: CASGPLTGPGANVLTF.

The V and J genes are TRBV11-3 and TRBJ2-1; maybe TRBD2 (6 bases). Germline V gene lookup returns CDR1 SGHNT and CDR2 YENEEA. This CDR3 has 15 residues. Trimming cost V 0 bases and J 7 bases, with 13 bases left between them. The CDR3 loop is CASSLESGGSNEQFF. The CDR3, as DNA: TGTGCCAGCAGCTTAGAATCCGGGGGATCGAATGAGCAGTTCTTC.

The rearrangement links TRBV30 to TRBJ2-5; D is uncertain. The CDR3 spans 11 residues. V was trimmed by 0 bases and J by 4 bases, leaving 3 bases between them. Germline CDR1 reads GTSNPN; CDR2 reads SVGIG (reference sequence). The CDR3 loop reads CAWSVSETQYF. In DNA form, the CDR3 reads TGTGCCTGGAGTGTCTCAGAGACCCAGTACTTC. The entire variable domain, with the rest obtained from reference TRBV30 and TRBJ2-5, is as follows: SQTIHQWPATLVQPVGSPLSLECTVEGTSNPNLYWYRQAAGRGLQLLFYSVGIGQISSEVPQNLSASRPQDRQFILSSKKLLLSDSGFYLCAWSVSETQYFGPGTRLLVL.

The J gene is TRBJ2-7, the V gene TRBV7-2; 11 bases fit TRBD2. The CDR3 consists of 14 residues. The germline V gene has CDR1 SGHTA and CDR2 FQGNSA. J lost 5 bases, V lost 5 bases, and 5 bases had no gene match. CDR3 in amino acids: CASSQTSGIDEQYF. The CDR3 DNA follows: TGTGCCAGCAGCCAGACTAGCGGGATCGACGAGCAGTACTTC.

In this sample, this clone turned up once. This rearrangement joins TRBV27 to TRBJ2-3, with D unresolved. V lost 6 bases, J lost 1 base, and 8 bases lay in between. The CDR3 covers 13 residues. Germline loops: CDR1 MNHEY, CDR2 SMNVEV (reference sequence). The CDR3 here is CASSHSGTDTQYF. The CDR3 region has the DNA TGTGCCAGCAGCCACTCTGGCACAGATACGCAGTATTTT.

This chain uses TRBV6-1 with TRBJ2-1; TRBD2 aligns across 8 bases. Germline values: CDR1 MNHNS, CDR2 SASEGT. V lost 4 bases to trimming and J lost 4 bases; unmatched junction nucleotides: 6. This CDR3 contains 15 residues. The CDR3 region has the DNA TGTGCCAGCAGTGCGGGACTAGAGTTTTACAATGAGCAGTTCTTC. Protein sequence: CASSAGLEFYNEQFF.

The chain links TRBV30 to TRBJ1-3; D gene ambiguous. In germline, CDR1 is GTSNPN, CDR2 SVGIG (reference sequence). The CDR3 consists of 13 residues. V was pared by 3 bases and J by 0 bases, with 6 bases between. CDR3 sequence: CAWRTGSGNTIYF. The CDR3 DNA reads as TGTGCCTGGAGAACGGGCTCTGGAAACACCATATATTTT.

The CDR3 nucleotides are TGTGCCAGCAGCTCAATGACTAGCGGGGGGGTCAGCTCCTACAATGAGCAGTTCTTC. This sequence encodes CASSSMTSGGVSSYNEQFF. The rearrangement joins TRBV11-3 to TRBJ2-1; 14 positions match TRBD2. The V gene end was trimmed by 4 bases and the J gene end by 0 bases; junction bases not matched to a gene: 8. The CDR3 has 19 amino acids. From germline, CDR1 is SGHNT and CDR2 YENEEA.

The J gene is TRBJ2-7, the V gene TRBV29-1; possibly TRBD1 for D (5 bases). Germline V lookup: CDR1 SQVTM, CDR2 ANQGSEA. CDR3 length: 12 amino acids. Trimming cost V 6 bases and J 7 bases, with 16 bases left between them. For the CDR3, the DNA is TGCAGCGTGAACAGTCAGGGAAAAGAGCAGTACTTC. It encodes CSVNSQGKEQYF.

The chain links TRBV9 to TRBJ1-1; D is ambiguous. This CDR3 spans 14 amino acids. V was trimmed by 0 bases and J by 0 bases, leaving 6 bases between them. CDR1 is SGDLS, CDR2 YYNGEE, per germline. For the CDR3, the DNA is TGTGCCAGCAGCGTAGATCAGGTGAACACTGAAGCTTTCTTT. The encoded protein is CASSVDQVNTEAFF.

The rearrangement uses TRBV2 and TRBJ2-1, with D perhaps TRBD2 (6 bases). Germline CDR1 SNHLY, CDR2 FYNNEI. This CDR3 has 14 residues. V lost 4 bases to trimming and J lost 3 bases, with 10 bases between them. CDR3 amino acids: CASSGKGLYNEQFF. The CDR3 coding sequence is TGTGCCAGCAGTGGCAAGGGACTCTACAATGAGCAGTTCTTC.

The chain employs TRBV14 and TRBJ1-1; TRBD1 matches 7 bases. With 3 bases clipped from V and 4 bases from J, the junction kept 11 bases outside the gene matches. Germline CDR1 and CDR2: SGHDN and FVKESK. This CDR3 has 16 amino acids. CDR3 nucleotides: TGTGCCAGCAGCCATACCCGCGAGGGGGCGGTCACTGAAGCTTTCTTT. Translation: CASSHTREGAVTEAFF.

This sequence joins TRBV4-3 and TRBJ1-2, with a weak D call TRBD1 (6 bases). Trimming shortened V by 0 bases and J by 3 bases, and 11 bases separated the two germline ends. Germline V gene lookup returns CDR1 LGHNA and CDR2 YSLEER. The CDR3 has 15 amino acids. The DNA for the CDR3 is TGCGCCAGCAGCCAAGATTTGGACAGCTACTATGGCTACACCTTC. This sequence encodes CASSQDLDSYYGYTF.

J is TRBJ2-7 and V is TRBV6-6; D remains ambiguous. V lost 0 bases and J lost 7, with 10 bases in between. CDR1 and CDR2 (germline): MNHNY, SVGAGI (reference sequence). CDR3 size: 13 residues. The CDR3: CASSYSTTGEQYF. CDR3 nucleotide sequence: TGTGCCAGCAGTTACTCGACGACCGGGGAGCAGTACTTC.

The chain joins TRBV29-1 to TRBJ2-7; TRBD2 aligns across 7 bases. The CDR3 is 14 amino acids. J gave up 7 bases and V 6 bases, and 15 bases lay outside the gene matches. Germline V lookup: CDR1 SQVTM, CDR2 ANQGSEA. This chain's CDR3 is CSVGWGGLRVEQYF. The DNA of the CDR3 is TGCAGCGTAGGATGGGGAGGGTTAAGGGTGGAGCAGTACTTC.

The rearrangement uses TRBV14 and TRBJ2-2; 8 nucleotides line up with TRBD2. Looked up from germline, CDR1 is SGHDN and CDR2 is FVKESK. This CDR3 is built from 19 residues. The V segment lost 4 bases and the J segment 0 bases; nucleotides outside the gene matches: 13. The CDR3 sequence: CASSPSGSSGLPNTGELFF. CDR3 nucleotides: TGTGCCAGCAGCCCGTCCGGCTCTAGCGGGTTACCGAACACCGGGGAGCTGTTTTTT. Looking up the rest from reference TRBV14 and TRBJ2-2 gives the full variable domain: EAGVTQFPSHSVIEKGQTVTLRCDPISGHDNLYWYRRVMGKEIKFLLHFVKESKQDESGMPNNRFLAERTGGTYSTLKVQPAELEDSGVYFCASSPSGSSGLPNTGELFFGEGSRLTVL.

CDR3 bases: TGTGCCAGCAGCGTTGGGGCTCTAGCGGGAGGCGCAGATACGCAGTATTTT. Protein sequence: CASSVGALAGGADTQYF. This sequence joins TRBV9 and TRBJ2-3; 11 bases match TRBD2. Germline V gene data show CDR1 as SGDLS and CDR2 as YYNGEE. V lost 2 bases to trimming and J lost 4 bases; unmatched junction nucleotides: 9. The CDR3 sequence is 17 residues long.

This clone was seen a single time. This chain's CDR3 is CASSYSGGLEEQYF. In DNA, the CDR3 is TGTGCCAGCAGTTACTCTGGGGGCTTGGAAGAGCAGTACTTC. The rearrangement uses TRBV6-5 and TRBJ2-7, with a tentative D call TRBD1 (6 bases). The V gene lost 0 bases and the J gene lost 7 bases, with 13 bases spanning the gap. The length of the CDR3 is 14 residues. The germline V gene has CDR1 MNHEY and CDR2 SVGAGI.

The genes are TRBV5-5 and TRBJ2-7; 12 nucleotides line up with TRBD2. J lost 4 bases, V lost 1 base, and 9 bases had no gene match. Per germline, CDR1 SGHKS and CDR2 YYEKEE (reference sequence). CDR3 size: 17 residues. The DNA of the CDR3 is TGTGCCAGCAGCTTGTATTGGACTAGCGGGACTTTGTACGAGCAGTACTTC. It encodes CASSLYWTSGTLYEQYF.

This chain joins TRBV6-6 and TRBJ1-5, with 7 bases identical to TRBD1. Germline CDR1 is MNHNY and CDR2 is SVGAGI (reference sequence). This CDR3 has 16 residues. The ends lost 4 bases at V and 7 bases at J; junction bases unmatched: 13. As DNA, the CDR3 is TGTGCCAGCAGTTTGACGCGGGACAGCTCGCAACAGCCCCAGCATTTT. Amino acid sequence: CASSLTRDSSQQPQHF.

Here the CDR3 DNA reads TGTGCCAGCTCTGACAGCCCTACCTACGAGCAGTACTTC. Translating gives CASSDSPTYEQYF. The chain uses TRBV2 and TRBJ2-7; D is perhaps TRBD1 (5 bases). Trimming removed 8 bases from V and 2 bases from J, with 13 bases in between. This CDR3 is 13 amino acids long. The germline gives CDR1 SNHLY, CDR2 FYNNEI.